This T cell receptor beta chain was identified during a study of blood T cell repertoires in COVID-19. Study-wide background: The origin of the acute and convalescent COVID-19 samples was the United States, Italy and Spain. PBMCs, B-cell-depleted T cells, or T cells provided the cDNA or gDNA that made up the material.

Per the original data handling: Counts of nucleated cells, estimated from reference gene primer amplification, were obtained. Generated by immunoSEQ multiplex PCR, the TCRdb table keeps only in-frame clones and is missing some. V, J and clone size were drawn from that table, and D and trimming were deduced from the DNA. The sample contains fewer than 200,000 clones, 83% of which appear only once. This CDR3 has 19 amino acids. J lost 4 bases, V lost 2 bases, and 15 bases had no gene match. Germline assignment: CDR1 SGHTA and CDR2 FQGNSA. This chain joins TRBV7-2 and TRBJ2-1; 9 bases fit TRBD2. The specimen was peripheral blood. This TCR derives from a woman older than 75 with acute or convalescent COVID-19. The CDR3 loop is CASSLSARGGLAGYNEQFF. CDR3 DNA: TGTGCCAGCAGCTTATCTGCGCGAGGGGGCCTAGCGGGATACAATGAGCAGTTCTTC.